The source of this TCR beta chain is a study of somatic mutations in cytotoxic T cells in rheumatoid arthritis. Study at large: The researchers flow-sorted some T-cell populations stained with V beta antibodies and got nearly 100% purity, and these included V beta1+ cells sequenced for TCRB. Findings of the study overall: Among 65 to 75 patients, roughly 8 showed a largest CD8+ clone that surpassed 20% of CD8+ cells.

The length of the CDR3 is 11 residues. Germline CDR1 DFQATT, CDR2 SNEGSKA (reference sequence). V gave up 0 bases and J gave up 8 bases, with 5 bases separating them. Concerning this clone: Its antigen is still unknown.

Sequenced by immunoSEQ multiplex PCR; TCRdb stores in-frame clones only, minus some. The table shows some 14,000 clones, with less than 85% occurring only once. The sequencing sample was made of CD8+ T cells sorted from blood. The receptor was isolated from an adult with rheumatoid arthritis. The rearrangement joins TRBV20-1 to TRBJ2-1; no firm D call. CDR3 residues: CSARDNDEQFF. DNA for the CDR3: TGCAGTGCTAGAGATAACGATGAGCAGTTCTTC.